This T cell receptor beta chain comes out of a study of blood T cell repertoires in COVID-19. Study as a whole: The samples span acute and convalescent COVID-19 from the United States, Italy and Spain. Sources were T cells, B-cell-depleted T cells, or PBMCs; the material itself was cDNA or gDNA.

Original methodology: Reference gene primer amplification in the assay estimated nucleated cell counts. Profiled with immunoSEQ multiplex PCR; TCRdb holds only in-frame clones, not every one. V, J and clone size reflect that table, while D and trimming were determined from the DNA. Found here are approximately 330,000 clones, 85% to 90% of them singletons; the top ten hold about 1%. There are 15 residues in the CDR3. Trimming removed 5 bases at V and 0 bases at J, with 8 bases between. CDR1 and CDR2 from the germline V gene are SGHTA and FQGNSA. The TCR sequence derives from a woman aged 40-49 years with COVID-19, enrolled during active disease. Sequencing used peripheral blood. The chain has TRBV7-2 and TRBJ2-6; no clear D. CDR3 bases: TGTGCCAGCAGCCGCGTCCTCTCTGGGGCCAACGTCCTGACTTTC. Amino acid sequence: CASSRVLSGANVLTF.